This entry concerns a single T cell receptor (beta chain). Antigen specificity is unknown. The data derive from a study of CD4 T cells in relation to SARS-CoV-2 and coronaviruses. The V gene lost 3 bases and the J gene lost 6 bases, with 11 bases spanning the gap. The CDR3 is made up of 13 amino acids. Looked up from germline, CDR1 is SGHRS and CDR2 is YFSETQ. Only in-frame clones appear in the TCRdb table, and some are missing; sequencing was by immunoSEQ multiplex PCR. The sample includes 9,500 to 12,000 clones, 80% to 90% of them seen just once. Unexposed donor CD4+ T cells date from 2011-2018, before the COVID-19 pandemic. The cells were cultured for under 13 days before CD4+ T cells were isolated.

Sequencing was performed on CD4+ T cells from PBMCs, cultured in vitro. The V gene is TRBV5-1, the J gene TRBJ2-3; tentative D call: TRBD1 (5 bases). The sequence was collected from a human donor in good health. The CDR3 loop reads CASSSRVADTQYF. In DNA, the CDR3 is TGCGCCAGCAGCTCCAGGGTGGCGGATACGCAGTATTTT.